This TCR beta chain derives from a study of Ad26.COV2.S vaccination and SARS-CoV-2 variants. The germline V gene encodes CDR1 LNHDA and CDR2 SQIVND (reference sequence). The CDR3 has 12 residues. Trimming took 6 bases from V and 9 from J, leaving 14 bases between them. Regarding the study as a whole: Vaccine recipients had higher spike-specific TCR breadth than placebo recipients.

Treatment reported: around 19 received Ad26.COV2.S at low or high dose, single or two shots; five or six received placebo; per-sample allocation not given. Repertoires come from day 63 after the first vaccine or placebo injection. The donor was a Boston adult aged 18-55 years. Only in-frame clones appear in the TCRdb table, and some are missing; sequencing was by immunoSEQ multiplex PCR. The data show a few hundred thousand clones, roughly 80% seen once. Points on this clone: Antigen: not known.

Material: peripheral blood, obtained in a trial of Ad26.COV2.S vaccine versus placebo. The rearrangement joins TRBV19 to TRBJ1-2; the D gene is possibly TRBD1 (6 bases). The receptor comes from a person between 18 and 65 years old who received the Ad26.COV2.S COVID-19 vaccine or a placebo. CDR3 region: CASRTGKLSYTF. The CDR3 DNA follows: TGTGCCAGTAGAACAGGGAAGTTAAGCTACACCTTC. The full variable domain, rest sourced from reference TRBV19 and TRBJ1-2, is DGGITQSPKYLFRKEGQNVTLSCEQNLNHDAMYWYRQDPGQGLRLIYYSQIVNDFQKGDIAEGYSVSREKKESFPLTVTSAQKNPTAFYLCASRTGKLSYTFGSGTRLTVV.